The TCR beta chain described here comes from a study of T cell repertoires in cytomegalovirus infection. This clonotype was counted a few times. The antigen remains undetermined. J was trimmed by 1 base and V by 3 bases; bases with no gene match: 2. The CDR3 is made up of 16 amino acids. From germline, CDR1 is ENHRY and CDR2 SYGVKD. TCRdb ran MiXCR on the reads and lists one entry per CDR3 protein. The sample holds approximately 730,000 distinct CDR3 sequences, about 28% seen once. This sample comprised cultured CD8+ T cells from PBMCs, obtained from culture after CMV antigen stimulation. The clonotype comes from a human donor in good health (CMV status not recorded). Some clones in this sample may be carry-over from other donors' samples. This chain links TRBV10-3 with TRBJ1-6; TRBD1 matches 8 bases. Here the CDR3 reads CAISETGGSYNSPLHF. The CDR3, as DNA: TGTGCCATCAGTGAAACAGGGGGATCCTATAATTCACCCCTCCACTTT.